The entry that follows covers one TCR beta chain sequence. What it binds is unknown. V was clipped by 4 bases and J by 1 base, with 16 bases between them. The CDR3 spans 16 residues. Germline-derived CDR1 and CDR2 are SEHNR and FQNEAQ (reference sequence). This entry belongs to a study of PD-1 blockade in classical Hodgkin lymphoma. Method: immunoSEQ multiplex PCR; TCRdb's copy keeps in-frame clones and lacks some. The table has 20,000 to 25,000 clones, 89% seen once. Study-wide points: Differences between repertoires have undefined causes, possibly disease activity or prior therapy. When set against healthy donors, newly diagnosed patients were reported to show lower baseline TCR diversity.

The time point was: newly diagnosed, previously untreated cHL patient sample. From thawed PBMCs, CD4+ T cells were purified using magnetic negative selection. Comparison relied on PBMCs that came from newly diagnosed, untreated classical Hodgkin lymphoma. This TCR was recovered from a human donor with classical Hodgkin lymphoma. The rearrangement links TRBV7-9 to TRBJ2-5; TRBD2 is a possible D gene (6 bases). Source material: CD4+ T cells from blood. CDR3 loop: CASSSTRSRAQETQYF. The CDR3 bases are TGTGCCAGCAGCTCGACTAGATCGCGTGCCCAAGAGACCCAGTACTTC.